A single sample gave rise to the 15 T cell receptor beta chains below, sequenced in a study of CD8 T cells in ankylosing spondylitis. TCRdb fed the 5' RACE reads into MiXCR, producing one record per CDR3 protein. This table holds 50,000 to 65,000 distinct CDR3 sequences, 6.5% to 9% found once. Sequencing used blood, either unsorted or a sorted T cell fraction (not recorded which). The source of these receptors is a female donor with ankylosing spondylitis or in good health (not recorded which).

At least ten counts were recorded for this clonotype. The chain employs TRBV5-1 and TRBJ1-1; D unresolved. Germline V gene lookup returns CDR1 SGHRS and CDR2 YFSETQ. Trimming cost V 4 bases and J 4 bases, with 8 bases left between them. The CDR3 runs 12 residues. CDR3 residues: CASSETGTEAFF. CDR3 DNA sequence: TGCGCCAGCAGCGAAACGGGCACTGAAGCTTTCTTT.

This chain connects TRBV12-5 to TRBJ2-1, with D possibly matching TRBD1 (6 bases). V lost 5 bases to trimming and J lost 5 bases, with 13 bases between them. The CDR3 extends over 14 amino acids. Per the germline V gene, CDR1 is LGHNT and CDR2 is FRNRAP. CDR3 coding DNA: TGTGCTAGTGGTAGATGGGACACCGACAATGAGCAGTTCTTC. It encodes CASGRWDTDNEQFF.

The sample holds many counts of this clonotype. V and J are TRBV5-1 and TRBJ2-1; D uncertain. With 0 bases removed from V and 4 bases from J, the gap between germline ends came to 8 bases. Germline V gene lookup returns CDR1 SGHRS and CDR2 YFSETQ. CDR3 size: 14 residues. The CDR3 spells CASSLVGEYNEQFF. Written as DNA, the CDR3 is TGCGCCAGCAGCTTGGTCGGAGAATACAATGAGCAGTTCTTC.

This clonotype was seen repeatedly, ten times or more. The chain is built from TRBV5-5 and TRBJ1-3, with D unresolved. Germline values: CDR1 SGHKS, CDR2 YYEKEE (reference sequence). The CDR3 extends over 16 amino acids. Trimming shortened V by 2 bases and J by 0 bases, and 12 bases separated the two germline ends. CDR3 DNA sequence: TGTGCCAGCAGCTTACTGGGAGATATCTCTGGAAACACCATATATTTT. Translated: CASSLLGDISGNTIYF.

This clonotype showed up many times. The chain combines TRBV12-3 or TRBV12-4 with TRBJ2-3; no clear D gene. The germline V and J ends were trimmed by 3 bases and 4 bases, with 17 bases remaining between them. This CDR3 comprises 16 residues. The CDR3 protein is CASSFLSVSKADTQYF. In DNA, the CDR3 is TGTGCCAGCAGTTTTCTCTCGGTTTCAAAGGCAGATACGCAGTATTTT.

The sample holds many counts of this clonotype. The V call is TRBV6-5, the J call TRBJ1-6; D may be TRBD1 (6 bases). The CDR3 spans 15 residues. Germline CDR1 reads MNHEY; CDR2 reads SVGAGI. V lost 6 bases, J lost 8 bases, and 17 bases lay in between. Here the CDR3 reads CASRPAWTADSPLHF. Written as DNA, the CDR3 is TGTGCCAGCAGACCAGCCTGGACAGCCGATTCACCCCTCCACTTT.

The rearrangement uses TRBV5-6 and TRBJ1-5; D remains unclear. Germline-derived CDR1 and CDR2 are SGHDT and YYEEEE. With 1 base removed from V and 0 bases from J, the gap between germline ends came to 20 bases. The CDR3 consists of 19 residues. The CDR3 spells CASSLLGQSLSDSNQPQHF. As DNA, the CDR3 is TGTGCCAGCAGCTTGCTCGGCCAGTCTCTCTCGGATAGCAATCAGCCCCAGCATTTT. Full variable domain (remainder filled in from reference TRBV5-6 and TRBJ1-5): DAGVTQSPTHLIKTRGQQVTLRCSPKSGHDTVSWYQQALGQGPQFIFQYYEEEERQRGNFPDRFSGHQFPNYSSELNVNALLLGDSALYLCASSLLGQSLSDSNQPQHFGDGTRLSIL.

Many counts were recorded for this clonotype. The chain joins TRBV5-1 to TRBJ2-3, with unresolved D. Germline V gene lookup returns CDR1 SGHRS and CDR2 YFSETQ. V was trimmed by 0 bases and J by 2 bases, leaving 7 bases between them. The length of the CDR3 is 14 residues. DNA of the CDR3: TGCGCCAGCAGCTTGGGCGGTTACACAGATACGCAGTATTTT. It translates to CASSLGGYTDTQYF. The variable domain in full, completed from reference TRBV5-1 and TRBJ2-3, reads KAGVTQTPRYLIKTRGQQVTLSCSPISGHRSVSWYQQTPGQGLQFLFEYFSETQRNKGNFPGRFSGRQFSNSRSEMNVSTLELGDSALYLCASSLGGYTDTQYFGPGTRLTVL.

A few counts support this clonotype. This chain joins TRBV15 and TRBJ1-1; 9 positions agree with TRBD1. The CDR3 runs 14 residues. Germline lookup yields CDR1 LNHNV and CDR2 YYDKDF (reference sequence). The trim removed 5 bases at V and 4 bases at J, leaving 5 bases unmatched. The CDR3 region has the DNA TGTGCCACCAGCGGCACAGGGGGCGGCACTGAAGCTTTCTTT. Its protein is CATSGTGGGTEAFF.

This clonotype was detected ten times or more. The CDR3 region has the DNA TGTGCCAGCAGCAGATGGACAGGGCCTGGAAACACCATATATTTT. Translating gives CASSRWTGPGNTIYF. The rearrangement links TRBV7-2 to TRBJ1-3, with TRBD1 identical over 8 bases. CDR1 SGHTA and CDR2 FQGNSA come from the germline V gene. Losses at the gene ends were 5 bases for V and 2 bases for J; bases not matched to a gene: 5. This CDR3 spans 15 amino acids.

This clonotype has a count of ten or more. The chain combines TRBV30 with TRBJ1-2; tentatively, D is TRBD1 (5 bases). Trimming shortened V by 1 base and J by 2 bases, and 11 bases separated the two germline ends. Germline V gives CDR1 GTSNPN, CDR2 SVGIG (reference sequence). The CDR3 contains 14 residues. CDR3 region: CAWSAREVNYGYTF. The DNA for the CDR3 is TGTGCCTGGAGTGCCAGGGAAGTGAACTATGGCTACACCTTC.

This clonotype has a count of ten or more. The rearrangement uses TRBV12-3 or TRBV12-4 and TRBJ1-3; D unresolved. CDR3 length: 14 residues. Trimming left V 3 bases short and J 2 bases short, with 8 bases between. Here the CDR3 reads CASSFFSAGNTIYF. CDR3 coding DNA: TGTGCCAGCAGTTTCTTCTCGGCTGGAAACACCATATATTTT.

This clonotype was counted at least ten times. This chain uses TRBV5-1 with TRBJ1-1, with D tentatively TRBD1 (6 bases). Germline V gene data show CDR1 as SGHRS and CDR2 as YFSETQ. Trimming pared 4 bases from V and 2 bases from J, leaving 12 bases between. This CDR3 is 14 amino acids long. The CDR3 DNA sequence: TGCGCCAGCAGCCAGGGGTCGGGTAACACTGAAGCTTTCTTT. Protein sequence: CASSQGSGNTEAFF.

This clonotype has at least ten counts. The junction and the germline gene differ at one end; a read error may be behind it. The chain combines TRBV20-1 with TRBJ1-5; a weak D match, TRBD1 (6 bases). There are 17 residues in the CDR3. Germline loops: CDR1 DFQATT, CDR2 SNEGSKA (reference sequence). In DNA form, the CDR3 reads TGCTGTGCGCGGACAGCGGTGGGCTACTATAGCAATCAGCCCCAGCATTTT. Amino acid sequence: CCARTAVGYYSNQPQHF.

This clonotype was observed at least ten times. J is TRBJ1-1 and V is TRBV20-1; TRBD1 matches 12 bases. CDR3 length: 14 residues. J lost 8 bases, V lost 2 bases, and 6 bases had no gene match. Germline V gene data show CDR1 as DFQATT and CDR2 as SNEGSKA (reference sequence). CDR3 sequence: CSARPRDRGREAFF. CDR3 DNA: TGCAGTGCTAGACCCCGGGACAGGGGGCGGGAAGCTTTCTTT.